A single sample gave rise to the 25 T cell receptor beta chains below, sequenced in a study of shared clonotypes between healthy human individuals. In the naive CD8 group, cells lacked CD45RO and were positively selected for CCR7, so terminally differentiated effector memory CD45RA+ cells were left out. Repertoires were generated with immunoSEQ multiplex PCR, while TCRdb's copy carries only in-frame clones and drops some. The sample has roughly 850,000 clones; roughly 96% are singletons. Sequenced input: naive CD8+ T cells sorted from blood. The receptors here all came from a man between 25 and 39 years old in good health.

This sequence joins TRBV21-1 and TRBJ1-2. TRBV21-1 is flagged as a pseudogene. This CDR3 is 15 amino acids long. DNA of the CDR3: TGTGCCAGCAGCAGTCCGGGAAATATGGCCTATGGCTACACCTTC. Translation: CASSSPGNMAYGYTF.

This clone was seen once. The CDR3 DNA reads as TGCGCCAGCAGCCACGACGGGGGAACTAGCACAGATACGCAGTATTTT. It codes for CASSHDGGTSTDTQYF. This chain connects TRBV4-3 to TRBJ2-3; tentative D call: TRBD2 (6 bases). The V and J ends lost 3 bases and 0 bases respectively, with 13 bases between them. The CDR3 extends over 16 amino acids. Germline V gives CDR1 LGHNA, CDR2 YSLEER.

This chain uses TRBV7-6 with TRBJ2-2, with 8 bases fitting TRBD2. V dropped 2 bases and J dropped 0; count of bases not matched to a gene: 2. The germline V gene has CDR1 SGHVS and CDR2 FNYEAQ. The CDR3 contains 16 residues. The DNA for the CDR3 is TGTGCCAGCAGCTTACGCGGGAGGACGAACACCGGGGAGCTGTTTTTT. As protein: CASSLRGRTNTGELFF.

The chain links TRBV18 to TRBJ2-5; unclear D gene. The ends were cut back, 0 bases at V and 3 bases at J, with 14 bases in the middle. This CDR3 has 16 residues. Germline loops: CDR1 KGHSH, CDR2 LQKENI. CDR3 in DNA: TGTGCCAGCTCACCACCCCCTTTAGGCCCAGAAGAGACCCAGTACTTC. This gives the protein CASSPPPLGPEETQYF. Drawing the rest from reference TRBV18 and TRBJ2-5, the complete variable domain is NAGVMQNPRHLVRRRGQEARLRCSPMKGHSHVYWYRQLPEEGLKFMVYLQKENIIDESGMPKERFSAEFPKEGPSILRIQQVVRGDSAAYFCASSPPPLGPEETQYFGPGTRLLVL.

The rearrangement links TRBV6-1 to TRBJ2-7; D call uncertain. The CDR3 spans 12 residues. Germline assignment: CDR1 MNHNS and CDR2 SASEGT. Trimming cost V 1 base and J 12 bases, with 13 bases left between them. The CDR3, as DNA: TGTGCCAGCAGTGAAGATATCGGTGGATCGTACTTC. This gives the protein CASSEDIGGSYF.

The gene calls are TRBV9 and TRBJ2-1, with 10 bases lining up with TRBD2. V lost 3 bases and J lost 6; bases outside the gene matches: 6. This CDR3 has 15 residues. CDR1 and CDR2 (germline): SGDLS, YYNGEE. CDR3 loop: CASSATSGNFNEQFF. In DNA, the CDR3 is TGTGCCAGCAGCGCTACTAGCGGGAATTTCAATGAGCAGTTCTTC.

A few counts support this clone. J is TRBJ2-1 and V is TRBV5-6; TRBD2 matches 8 bases. The V segment lost 0 bases and the J segment 3 bases; nucleotides outside the gene matches: 5. The CDR3 extends over 16 amino acids. Per the germline V gene, CDR1 is SGHDT and CDR2 is YYEEEE. CDR3 protein: CASSLGPGGGYNEQFF. The DNA for the CDR3 is TGTGCCAGCAGCTTGGGTCCGGGAGGGGGCTACAATGAGCAGTTCTTC.

This chain connects TRBV15 to TRBJ1-1; D gene unclear. The CDR3 totals 13 residues. The ends were cut back, 4 bases at V and 1 base at J, with 7 bases in the middle. CDR1 LNHNV and CDR2 YYDKDF come from the germline V gene (reference sequence). CDR3: CATSTQENTEAFF. DNA of the CDR3: TGTGCCACCAGCACGCAGGAGAACACTGAAGCTTTCTTT. The variable domain in full, with the rest retrieved from reference TRBV15 and TRBJ1-1, is DAMVIQNPRYQVTQFGKPVTLSCSQTLNHNVMYWYQQKSSQAPKLLFHYYDKDFNNEADTPDNFQSRRPNTSFCFLDIRSPGLGDTAMYLCATSTQENTEAFFGQGTRLTVV.

The genes are TRBV15 and TRBJ2-7; a weak D match, TRBD1 (5 bases). V shed 0 bases and J shed 2 bases, with 11 bases lying between them. Germline V CDR1 and CDR2: LNHNV, YYDKDF (reference sequence). The length of the CDR3 is 15 residues. The CDR3 DNA is TGTGCCACCAGCAGAGATCGGTCAGGGACCTACGAGCAGTACTTC. It codes for CATSRDRSGTYEQYF. Based on the CDR3 plus reference TRBV15 and TRBJ2-7, the full variable domain is DAMVIQNPRYQVTQFGKPVTLSCSQTLNHNVMYWYQQKSSQAPKLLFHYYDKDFNNEADTPDNFQSRRPNTSFCFLDIRSPGLGDTAMYLCATSRDRSGTYEQYFGPGTRLTVT.

The chain uses TRBV29-1 and TRBJ1-2; D gene unclear. Trimming cost V 3 bases and J 4 bases, with 3 bases left between them. The CDR3 spans 10 residues. Germline-derived CDR1 and CDR2 are SQVTM and ANQGSEA. Here the CDR3 reads CSVETYGYTF. The CDR3 DNA follows: TGCAGCGTTGAGACCTATGGCTACACCTTC.

The chain has TRBV6-1 and TRBJ2-7; TRBD2 matches at 13 bases. V trimming: 5 bases; J trimming: 5 bases; junction bases outside the gene matches: 6. This CDR3 spans 15 amino acids. The germline gives CDR1 MNHNS, CDR2 SASEGT. Here the CDR3 DNA reads TGTGCCAGCAGTAAGACTAGCGGGAGGATAGACGAGCAGTACTTC. As protein: CASSKTSGRIDEQYF.

This chain joins TRBV5-1 and TRBJ2-1; 11 nucleotides agree with TRBD2. V was pared by 0 bases and J by 3 bases, with 8 bases of the junction left unmatched. CDR3 size: 18 residues. CDR1 and CDR2 (germline): SGHRS, YFSETQ. CDR3 nucleotides: TGCGCCAGCAGCTTGGGGACACTGGGACTAGCGGTCTACAATGAGCAGTTCTTC. Amino acid sequence: CASSLGTLGLAVYNEQFF.

The genes are TRBV4-3 and TRBJ2-3; D call uncertain. This CDR3 is built from 13 residues. V was clipped by 0 bases and J by 7 bases, with 8 bases between them. Germline CDR1 reads LGHNA; CDR2 reads YSLEER. For the CDR3, the DNA is TGCGCCAGCAGCCAAGATGGGCGGCATACGCAGTATTTT. Residues: CASSQDGRHTQYF.

This rearrangement joins TRBV7-9 to TRBJ1-1, with TRBD1 identical over 7 bases. The germline V gene has CDR1 SEHNR and CDR2 FQNEAQ (reference sequence). The CDR3 totals 14 residues. With V trimmed by 5 bases and J by 4 bases, 7 bases remained unmatched. CDR3 sequence: CASSPRTGFTEAFF. CDR3 sequence (DNA): TGTGCCAGCAGCCCAAGGACAGGATTCACTGAAGCTTTCTTT.

The rearrangement uses TRBV9 and TRBJ2-7, with 12 bases aligning to TRBD2. V lost 4 bases, J lost 5 bases, and 7 bases stayed unmatched. The CDR3 is made up of 15 amino acids. Germline assignment: CDR1 SGDLS and CDR2 YYNGEE. In nucleotides, the CDR3 is TGTGCCAGCAGCCCTAGTGGACTAGCGGGAAACGAGCAGTACTTC. This encodes CASSPSGLAGNEQYF.

The chain carries TRBV7-9 and TRBJ2-2, with 7 bases lining up with TRBD2. This CDR3 is built from 15 residues. Looked up from germline, CDR1 is SEHNR and CDR2 is FQNEAQ (reference sequence). The V and J ends lost 5 bases and 2 bases, in that order; junction bases with no gene match: 5. Here the CDR3 reads CASSGEGGNTGELFF. The CDR3 bases are TGTGCCAGCAGCGGGGAGGGCGGAAACACCGGGGAGCTGTTTTTT.

This clone was seen just once. Within the sample, other DNA sequences also encode this same CDR3. The genes are TRBV6-5 and TRBJ2-3; TRBD2 agrees at 11 bases. The trim removed 1 base at V and 6 bases at J, leaving 3 bases unmatched. The germline CDR1 and CDR2 sequences are MNHEY and SVGAGI. This CDR3 has 15 amino acids. The CDR3 reads CASSYLAGGGDTQYF. The CDR3, as DNA: TGTGCCAGCAGTTACTTAGCGGGAGGGGGGGATACGCAGTATTTT.

The chain joins TRBV11-3 to TRBJ1-2; D unclear. Germline CDR1 SGHNT, CDR2 YENEEA. V was clipped by 7 bases and J by 8 bases, with 11 bases between them. This CDR3 has 11 residues. In DNA, the CDR3 is TGTGCCAGCACCCCGAGCGGCGGCTACACCTTC. Residues: CASTPSGGYTF.

The gene calls are TRBV29-1 and TRBJ2-1; 11 nucleotides line up with TRBD2. CDR3 size: 16 residues. Per germline, CDR1 SQVTM and CDR2 ANQGSEA. J was trimmed by 8 bases and V by 2 bases; bases with no gene match: 11. CDR3 in DNA: TGCAGCGTTGAAACAGTTACTAGCGGGAGCCGGGATGAGCAGTTCTTC. It encodes CSVETVTSGSRDEQFF.

V is TRBV5-4 and J is TRBJ2-1; TRBD2 might be the D (6 bases). The length of the CDR3 is 15 residues. Germline V lookup: CDR1 SGHNT, CDR2 YYREEE (reference sequence). V was pared by 4 bases and J by 4 bases, with 15 bases between. The CDR3 reads CASSQPGLAYNEQFF. The CDR3 nucleotides are TGTGCCAGCAGCCAGCCGGGACTGGCTTACAATGAGCAGTTCTTC.

A single count supports this clone. The rearrangement links TRBV15 to TRBJ2-3; 9 bases agree with TRBD1. Germline-derived CDR1 and CDR2 are LNHNV and YYDKDF (reference sequence). J was trimmed by 4 bases and V by 2 bases; bases with no gene match: 10. This CDR3 region has 17 residues. CDR3 coding DNA: TGTGCCACCAGCAGAAAAAGGGGACAGGGTCCGGCAGATACGCAGTATTTT. Residues: CATSRKRGQGPADTQYF.

The chain links TRBV7-8 to TRBJ1-1, with a tentative D call TRBD1 (6 bases). The germline gives CDR1 SGHVS, CDR2 FQNEAQ. The CDR3 runs 15 residues. Trimming stripped 5 bases from V and 3 bases from J, with 16 bases between. The CDR3 sequence: CASSNSGTSYTEAFF. The CDR3 DNA is TGTGCCAGCAGCAATAGCGGGACATCTTACACTGAAGCTTTCTTT.

For this clone: At one end, the junction sequence differs from germline, possibly due to a read error. V gene TRBV19 combines with J gene TRBJ2-1; D may be TRBD1 or TRBD2 (5 bases each). Germline CDR1 reads LNHDA; CDR2 reads SQIVND (reference sequence). This CDR3 comprises 16 residues. The CDR3 sequence: CASSEGPPFSFNEQFF. The CDR3 nucleotides are TGTGCCAGTAGTGAGGGACCTCCTTTTTCCTTCAATGAGCAGTTCTTC.

The chain joins TRBV7-9 to TRBJ2-1; a weak D match, TRBD2 (6 bases). The CDR3 is 16 residues long. V dropped 4 bases and J dropped 1 base, with 14 bases sitting between them. From germline, CDR1 is SEHNR and CDR2 FQNEAQ (reference sequence). CDR3 in amino acids: CASSSTGDSSYNEQFF. The CDR3 nucleotides read TGTGCCAGCAGCTCGACGGGAGATAGTTCCTACAATGAGCAGTTCTTC.

V gene TRBV12-5 combines with J gene TRBJ2-7; D unresolved. This CDR3 has 12 residues. Between the trimmed V and J ends, which lost 1 base and 6 bases, there was a span of 7 bases. Germline-derived CDR1 and CDR2 are LGHNT and FRNRAP. CDR3 coding DNA: TGTGCTAGTGGTTTGGGACCTCTCGAGCAGTACTTC. As protein: CASGLGPLEQYF.